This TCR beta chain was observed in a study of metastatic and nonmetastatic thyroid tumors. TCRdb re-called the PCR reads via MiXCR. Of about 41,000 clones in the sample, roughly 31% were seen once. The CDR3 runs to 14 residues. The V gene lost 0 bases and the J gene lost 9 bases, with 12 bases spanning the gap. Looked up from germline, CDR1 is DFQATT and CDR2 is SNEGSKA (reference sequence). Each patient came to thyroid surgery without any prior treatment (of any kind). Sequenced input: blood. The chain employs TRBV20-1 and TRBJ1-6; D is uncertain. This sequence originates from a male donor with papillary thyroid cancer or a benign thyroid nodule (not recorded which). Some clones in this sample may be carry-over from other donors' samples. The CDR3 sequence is CSARDVPVGSPLHF. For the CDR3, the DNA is TGCAGTGCTAGAGATGTTCCCGTGGGTTCACCCCTCCACTTT.